The sequence of this T cell receptor (beta chain) was determined in a study of T cells in Graves' hyperthyroidism and ophthalmopathy. This CDR3 contains 14 residues. With 5 bases clipped from V and 5 bases from J, the junction kept 6 bases outside the gene matches. Germline assignment: CDR1 SGHTA and CDR2 FQGNSA. Points on this clonotype: Its matching antigen is unknown.

Whole-study findings and limits: Through a model of 13 V-J features, ophthalmopathy was separated from stable hyperthyroidism. Progression to ophthalmopathy was predicted a median of 6.5 months early.

What was amplified from RNA transcripts were TCR beta CDR3 regions. First-round RT-PCR of the TCR CDR3 relied on the HTBI primer set. TCRdb passed the multiplex PCR reads through MiXCR, listing each CDR3 protein once. The sample contains roughly 570,000 distinct CDR3 sequences, 46% of which appear only once. The sequencing sample was made of peripheral blood or thyroid tissue (not recorded which). The rearrangement uses TRBV7-2 and TRBJ1-2; 9 bases are shared with TRBD1. This TCR was recovered from an adult woman with Graves' disease, either hyperthyroidism or ophthalmopathy (not recorded which). The CDR3 reads CASSGRQGEYGYTF. The CDR3, as DNA: TGTGCCAGCAGCGGACGACAGGGGGAGTATGGCTACACCTTC. The complete variable domain, with remaining parts taken from reference TRBV7-2 and TRBJ1-2, reads GAGVSQSPSNKVTEKGKDVELRCDPISGHTALYWYRQSLGQGLEFLIYFQGNSAPDKSGLPSDRFSAERTGGSVSTLTIQRTQQEDSAVYLCASSGRQGEYGYTFGSGTRLTVV.